The next 21 T cell receptor beta chains were all read from a single sample in a study of beta chain features in type 1 diabetes. Notes on the study in general: Type 1 diabetes patients had TCRB CDR3s that were shorter (moderately but significantly so) in all four CD4+ subsets.

Their antigens remain unidentified. Isolated RNA was reverse transcribed in full, so expressed TCRB transcripts were sequenced. Only in-frame clones appear in the TCRdb table, and some are missing; sequencing was by immunoSEQ multiplex PCR. The sample holds 240,000 or so clones; approximately 15% are singletons and the top ten take roughly 0.019%. Sequenced: naive CD4+ T cells from blood. The receptors derive from a man younger than 40 with type 1 diabetes.

V and J are TRBV12-1 and TRBJ2-1; no check of the table's D call, TRBD1, against the DNA was made. TRBV12-1 is designated a pseudogene. The CDR3 is 12 amino acids. The CDR3 nucleotides read TGTGCCAGCAGCGCAACAGGGGGTGAGCAGTTCTTC. This gives the protein CASSATGGEQFF.

V is TRBV7-2 and J is TRBJ2-3; TRBD2 aligns across 7 bases. The V gene's germline CDR1 is SGHTA and CDR2 FQGNSA. Trimming removed 1 base from V and 6 bases from J; junction bases left unmatched: 7. CDR3 length: 15 residues. The CDR3 coding sequence is TGTGCCAGCAGCTTAGGGGGAGGGCCTGGGGATACGCAGTATTTT. Protein: CASSLGGGPGDTQYF.

This clone was counted a few times. The chain has TRBV7-2 and TRBJ2-3, with 7 bases matching TRBD2. CDR1 SGHTA and CDR2 FQGNSA come from the germline V gene. This CDR3 contains 15 residues. With V trimmed by 2 bases and J by 2 bases, 4 bases remained unmatched. The DNA of the CDR3 is TGTGCCAGCAGCTTACGACTAGCAGCCACAGATACGCAGTATTTT. Translation gives CASSLRLAATDTQYF.

The chain couples TRBV29-1 to TRBJ1-4; TRBD1 matches 7 bases. Unmatched junction bases numbered 11, after V lost 6 bases and J lost 4 bases. The CDR3 totals 15 residues. Per the germline V gene, CDR1 is SQVTM and CDR2 is ANQGSEA. This CDR3 reads CSVSPPGQLNEKLFF. CDR3 nucleotide sequence: TGCAGCGTCTCCCCCCCGGGACAGCTTAATGAAAAACTGTTTTTT.

This clone was found a few times. The genes are TRBV11-2 and TRBJ2-3; 9 nucleotides agree with TRBD2. Per germline, CDR1 SGHAT and CDR2 FQNNGV. The ends lost 4 bases at V and 7 bases at J; junction bases unmatched: 3. The CDR3 is 13 amino acids. The CDR3 coding sequence is TGTGCCAGCAGCTCCGGACTAGCGAATACGCAGTATTTT. Its translation is CASSSGLANTQYF.

V usage is TRBV19 and J usage is TRBJ1-5, with unresolved D. CDR1 and CDR2 from the germline V gene are LNHDA and SQIVND (reference sequence). The V gene lost 4 bases and the J gene lost 1 base, with 14 bases spanning the gap. This CDR3 comprises 16 residues. CDR3 sequence reads: CASSRVAGSSNQPQHF. CDR3 bases: TGTGCCAGTAGTAGGGTGGCGGGGTCGAGCAATCAGCCCCAGCATTTT.

This clone was seen only a few times. V usage is TRBV29-1 and J usage is TRBJ1-5; 7 nucleotides align to TRBD1. The CDR3 is made up of 12 amino acids. V gave up 4 bases and J gave up 5 bases; unmatched junction bases: 2. CDR1 and CDR2 from the germline V gene are SQVTM and ANQGSEA. The CDR3 nucleotides read TGCAGCGTTGGAGACAGGGATCAGCCCCAGCATTTT. Translating gives CSVGDRDQPQHF. The entire variable domain, with the rest obtained from reference TRBV29-1 and TRBJ1-5, is as follows: SAVISQKPSRDICQRGTSLTIQCQVDSQVTMMFWYRQQPGQSLTLIATANQGSEATYESGFVIDKFPISRPNLTFSTLTVSNMSPEDSSIYLCSVGDRDQPQHFGDGTRLSIL.

This clone occurred a few times. The rearrangement links TRBV2 to TRBJ1-1; D unresolved. The CDR3 has 13 amino acids. V was clipped by 0 bases and J by 11 bases, with 13 bases between them. Germline CDR1 and CDR2: SNHLY and FYNNEI. The CDR3 reads CASSEAGSGMAFF. In nucleotides, the CDR3 is TGTGCCAGCAGTGAAGCGGGAAGCGGGATGGCTTTCTTT.

This chain links TRBV6-5 with TRBJ2-7, with TRBD1 matching over 9 bases. With 6 bases clipped from V and 5 bases from J, the junction kept 5 bases outside the gene matches. The germline V gene has CDR1 MNHEY and CDR2 SVGAGI. This CDR3 is 13 amino acids long. The CDR3 reads CASRGGQGHEQYF. The CDR3 DNA sequence: TGTGCCAGCAGGGGGGGACAGGGACACGAGCAGTACTTC.

This chain links TRBV28 with TRBJ2-7; 9 nucleotides match TRBD2. The V segment lost 7 bases and the J segment 3 bases; nucleotides outside the gene matches: 10. Germline V gives CDR1 MDHEN, CDR2 SYDVKM. The CDR3 sequence is 15 residues long. The CDR3 here is CASIRRLAARYEQYF. The CDR3 coding sequence is TGTGCCAGCATCCGACGACTAGCGGCACGCTACGAGCAGTACTTC.

In this sample, this clone turned up a few times. The chain links TRBV9 to TRBJ2-3; 11 nucleotides line up with TRBD2. V shed 4 bases and J 5 bases; nucleotides not matched to a gene: 6. The germline gives CDR1 SGDLS, CDR2 YYNGEE. CDR3 length equals 15 residues. CDR3 DNA sequence: TGTGCCAGCAGCCTTAGCGGGGGGGCCGAAGATACGCAGTATTTT. This translates into CASSLSGGAEDTQYF.

This clone was seen a handful of times. The chain recombines TRBV5-4 with TRBJ2-3, with 12 bases matching TRBD2. The CDR3 length is 16 residues. Trimming took 2 bases from V and 1 from J; bases not matched to a gene: 2. Germline V lookup: CDR1 SGHNT, CDR2 YYREEE (reference sequence). DNA for the CDR3: TGTGCCAGCAGCTTCCGACTAGCGGGGGGCACAGATACGCAGTATTTT. As protein: CASSFRLAGGTDTQYF.

This clone was seen only a few times. This chain links TRBV4-1 with TRBJ1-4, with TRBD1 as a possible D gene (6 bases). CDR1 is MGHRA and CDR2 is YSYEKL in the germline V gene. V dropped 6 bases and J dropped 0 bases, with 14 bases sitting between them. This CDR3 has 16 amino acids. The chain's CDR3 is CASRRQVAATNEKLFF. CDR3 coding DNA: TGCGCCAGCAGACGACAGGTAGCAGCAACTAATGAAAAACTGTTTTTT.

The chain carries TRBV2 and TRBJ2-3; TRBD2 matches 13 bases. The V gene's germline CDR1 is SNHLY and CDR2 FYNNEI. The CDR3 is made up of 17 amino acids. Unmatched junction bases numbered 8, after V lost 6 bases and J lost 2 bases. The CDR3 is CASSNLGTSGITDTQYF. In DNA form, the CDR3 reads TGTGCCAGCAGCAACCTCGGGACTAGCGGGATCACAGATACGCAGTATTTT.

This clone has only a few counts. V and J are TRBV19 and TRBJ2-1; TRBD1 is a possible D gene (6 bases). This CDR3 has 16 residues. V lost 5 bases to trimming and J lost 2 bases, with 16 bases between them. CDR1 LNHDA and CDR2 SQIVND come from the germline V gene (reference sequence). The CDR3 DNA reads as TGTGCCAGTAGTGGATCCGGGACACTACCCTACAATGAGCAGTTCTTC. Protein: CASSGSGTLPYNEQFF.

This clone was detected only once. The chain recombines TRBV9 with TRBJ1-2; D gene unclear. Between the trimmed V and J ends, which lost 2 bases and 0 bases, there was a span of 8 bases. CDR1 is SGDLS and CDR2 is YYNGEE in the germline V gene. The CDR3 runs to 14 residues. The CDR3 region is CASSVGWSNYGYTF. The CDR3 nucleotides read TGTGCCAGCAGCGTCGGGTGGTCTAACTATGGCTACACCTTC.

The gene calls are TRBV30 and TRBJ2-7; 7 bases match TRBD2. CDR1 and CDR2 (germline): GTSNPN, SVGIG (reference sequence). Unmatched junction bases numbered 5, after V lost 3 bases and J lost 3 bases. The CDR3 is 13 residues long. DNA of the CDR3: TGTGCCTGGAGAAGCGGGAAAGTCTACGAGCAGTACTTC. It yields the protein CAWRSGKVYEQYF.

The chain uses TRBV4-2 and TRBJ2-3, with 11 bases aligning to TRBD2. The V gene end was trimmed by 0 bases and the J gene end by 7 bases; junction bases not matched to a gene: 12. The CDR3 runs to 18 residues. Germline V CDR1 and CDR2: LGHNA, YNFKEQ. Here the CDR3 DNA reads TGTGCCAGCAGCCAAGAGTTTCTAGCGGGAGGTGCCCCAAATACGCAGTATTTT. Its protein product is CASSQEFLAGGAPNTQYF.

The chain links TRBV7-2 to TRBJ2-5, with TRBD1 matching over 8 bases. From germline, CDR1 is SGHTA and CDR2 FQGNSA. The CDR3 spans 15 residues. V lost 5 bases and J lost 2; bases outside the gene matches: 7. CDR3 protein: CASSTRQGWQETQYF. The CDR3 nucleotides are TGTGCCAGCAGCACCCGACAGGGGTGGCAAGAGACCCAGTACTTC. Looking up the rest from reference TRBV7-2 and TRBJ2-5 gives the full variable domain: GAGVSQSPSNKVTEKGKDVELRCDPISGHTALYWYRQSLGQGLEFLIYFQGNSAPDKSGLPSDRFSAERTGGSVSTLTIQRTQQEDSAVYLCASSTRQGWQETQYFGPGTRLLVL.

This clone appeared a few times. The J gene is TRBJ2-3, the V gene TRBV11-3; D might be TRBD2 (5 bases). V lost 1 base to trimming and J lost 1 base, with 9 bases between them. This CDR3 region has 15 residues. Per the germline V gene, CDR1 is SGHNT and CDR2 is YENEEA. The CDR3 loop reads CASSLGEAGTDTQYF. The CDR3 DNA reads as TGTGCCAGCAGCTTAGGGGAAGCGGGCACAGATACGCAGTATTTT.

This chain links TRBV11-2 with TRBJ2-5, with 10 bases lining up with TRBD2. Germline V gene sequence: CDR1 SGHAT, CDR2 FQNNGV. V lost 5 bases to trimming and J lost 6 bases; unmatched junction nucleotides: 12. This CDR3 has 16 amino acids. CDR3 protein: CASSAGGGLARQTQYF. CDR3 sequence (DNA): TGTGCCAGCAGCGCCGGGGGGGGACTAGCGCGGCAGACCCAGTACTTC.